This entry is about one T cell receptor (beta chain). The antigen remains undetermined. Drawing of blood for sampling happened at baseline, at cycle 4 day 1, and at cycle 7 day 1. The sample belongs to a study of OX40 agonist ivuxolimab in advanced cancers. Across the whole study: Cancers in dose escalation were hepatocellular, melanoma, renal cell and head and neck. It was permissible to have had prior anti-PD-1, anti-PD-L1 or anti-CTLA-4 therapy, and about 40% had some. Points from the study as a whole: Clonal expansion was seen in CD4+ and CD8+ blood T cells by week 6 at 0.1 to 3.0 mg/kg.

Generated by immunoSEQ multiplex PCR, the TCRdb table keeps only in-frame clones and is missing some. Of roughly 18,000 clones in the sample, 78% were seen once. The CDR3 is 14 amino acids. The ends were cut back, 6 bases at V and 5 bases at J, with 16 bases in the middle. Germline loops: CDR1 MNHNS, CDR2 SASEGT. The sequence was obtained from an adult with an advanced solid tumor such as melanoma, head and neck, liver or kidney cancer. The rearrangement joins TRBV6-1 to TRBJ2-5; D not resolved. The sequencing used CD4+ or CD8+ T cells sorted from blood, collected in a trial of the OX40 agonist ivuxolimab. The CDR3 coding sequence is TGTGCCAGCAGGTCGGGCCTCCACGGGGAGACCCAGTACTTC. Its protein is CASRSGLHGETQYF.